This is a list of T cell receptor beta chains from one sample in a study of cytomegalovirus exposure and HLA in healthy donors. This table comes from immunoSEQ multiplex PCR, and its TCRdb copy is limited to in-frame clones, with some not included. The sample shows fewer than 150,000 clones, around nine tenths of them seen only once. Sequenced: PBMCs. The origin of the receptors is a man younger than 35 in good health and CMV-seropositive. Each CDR3 is given with its conserved first and last residue. The order of the fields is clone size, J gene, V gene, D gene, CDR3 protein, CDR3 DNA. The D gene is left open where the match is weak. Only some rows state a clone size, as once, few, many or a class for expanded clones.

size: .; J: TRBJ1-5; V: TRBV19; D: TRBD1; CDR3: CASSMGPGQVYSNQPQHF; DNA: TGTGCCAGTAGTATGGGCCCGGGACAGGTCTATAGCAATCAGCCCCAGCATTTT
size: .; J: TRBJ2-3; V: TRBV27; D: .; CDR3: CASTRAWGTDTQYF; DNA: TGTGCCAGCACACGAGCGTGGGGCACAGATACGCAGTATTTT
size: .; J: TRBJ2-7; V: TRBV6-1; D: TRBD1; CDR3: CASSDLTGVDEQYF; DNA: TGTGCCAGCAGTGATCTGACAGGGGTCGACGAGCAGTACTTC
size: .; J: TRBJ1-2; V: TRBV28; D: .; CDR3: CASSLGGGVYGYTF; DNA: TGTGCCAGCAGTTTGGGAGGAGGGGTTTATGGCTACACCTTC
size: .; J: TRBJ1-2; V: TRBV29-1; D: .; CDR3: CSVSQGVASYGYTF; DNA: TGCAGCGTTAGTCAAGGGGTGGCCTCCTATGGCTACACCTTC
size: .; J: TRBJ2-7; V: TRBV10-2; D: TRBD1; CDR3: CASSEPGQEVSYEQYF; DNA: TGCGCCAGCAGTGAGCCGGGACAGGAGGTTTCCTACGAGCAGTACTTC
size: .; J: TRBJ2-7; V: TRBV5-4; D: .; CDR3: CASRRDGTTYEQYF; DNA: TGTGCCAGCAGGAGGGATGGAACGACCTACGAGCAGTACTTC
size: .; J: TRBJ2-1; V: TRBV19; D: .; CDR3: CASKGYEQFF; DNA: TGTGCCAGCAAGGGGTATGAGCAGTTCTTC
size: few; J: TRBJ1-1; V: TRBV28; D: TRBD1; CDR3: CASSDRDRGRRNTEAFF; DNA: TGTGCCAGCAGTGACCGGGACAGGGGGCGCCGGAACACTGAAGCTTTCTTT
size: .; J: TRBJ2-7; V: TRBV15; D: .; CDR3: CATSRDSGSYEQYF; DNA: TGTGCCACCAGCAGAGATAGCGGATCCTACGAGCAGTACTTC
size: .; J: TRBJ2-1; V: TRBV19; D: .; CDR3: CASSVLSYNEQFF; DNA: TGTGCCAGTAGCGTACTCTCCTACAATGAGCAGTTCTTC
size: once; J: TRBJ1-1; V: TRBV25-1; D: .; CDR3: CASSEGGRTEAFF; DNA: TGTGCCAGCAGTGAAGGTGGGAGGACTGAAGCTTTCTTT
size: .; J: TRBJ2-7; V: TRBV7-2; D: TRBD2; CDR3: CASFPLAGALTYEQYF; DNA: TGTGCCAGCTTCCCCCTAGCGGGGGCCTTGACTTACGAGCAGTACTTC
size: .; J: TRBJ2-7; V: TRBV6-1; D: .; CDR3: CASSRDITYEQYF; DNA: TGTGCCAGCAGCCGGGACATCACCTACGAGCAGTACTTC
size: .; J: TRBJ2-3; V: TRBV5-1; D: TRBD1; CDR3: CASSTRARGSTDTQYF; DNA: TGCGCCAGCAGCACAAGAGCCAGGGGGAGCACAGATACGCAGTATTTT
size: few; J: TRBJ1-2; V: TRBV2; D: TRBD1; CDR3: CASSEQGAKNGYTF; DNA: TGTGCCAGCAGTGAACAGGGGGCTAAAAATGGCTACACCTTC
size: .; J: TRBJ2-2; V: TRBV4-1; D: .; CDR3: CASSQDQARELFF; DNA: TGCGCCAGCAGCCAAGATCAAGCCCGGGAGCTGTTTTTT
size: .; J: TRBJ2-2; V: TRBV18; D: .; CDR3: CASSPRLPLDTGELFF; DNA: TGTGCCAGCTCACCACGACTACCATTGGACACCGGGGAGCTGTTTTTT
size: .; J: TRBJ1-4; V: TRBV27; D: TRBD1; CDR3: CAVGQGAANEKLFF; DNA: TGTGCCGTAGGACAGGGGGCAGCTAATGAAAAACTGTTTTTT
size: few; J: TRBJ1-5; V: TRBV5-8; D: .; CDR3: CATAGPGVAGNQPQHF; DNA: TGTGCCACCGCGGGGCCTGGGGTCGCGGGCAATCAGCCCCAGCATTTT
size: .; J: TRBJ1-2; V: TRBV15; D: .; CDR3: CATSRDASGFGYTF; DNA: TGTGCCACCAGCAGAGATGCCTCCGGGTTTGGCTACACCTTC
size: once; J: TRBJ2-7; V: TRBV6-5; D: .; CDR3: CASSFTAGGEQYF; DNA: TGTGCCAGCAGTTTTACCGCTGGCGGCGAGCAGTACTTC
size: .; J: TRBJ1-2; V: TRBV11-1; D: .; CDR3: CASGAGLYGYTF; DNA: TGTGCCAGCGGAGCGGGGCTCTATGGCTACACCTTC
size: .; J: TRBJ1-1; V: TRBV7-8; D: .; CDR3: CASSDISITRVNTEAFF; DNA: TGTGCCAGCAGCGACATATCCATCACGAGGGTGAACACTGAAGCTTTCTTT
size: .; J: TRBJ2-7; V: TRBV7-9; D: TRBD1; CDR3: CASSYGQGIYYEQYF; DNA: TGTGCCAGCAGCTACGGACAGGGGATTTACTACGAGCAGTACTTC
size: .; J: TRBJ2-1; V: TRBV7-7; D: TRBD2; CDR3: CASSLTSGGSTEQFF; DNA: TGTGCTAGCAGCTTAACTAGCGGGGGGTCTACTGAGCAGTTCTTC
size: .; J: TRBJ2-3; V: TRBV13; D: TRBD2; CDR3: CASSRARSSGIPSTDTQYF; DNA: TGTGCCAGCAGCAGGGCCAGGTCTAGCGGAATACCTAGCACAGATACGCAGTATTTT
size: few; J: TRBJ2-7; V: TRBV14; D: .; CDR3: CASSQALVGEQYF; DNA: TGTGCCAGCAGCCAAGCACTAGTTGGCGAGCAGTACTTC
size: .; J: TRBJ1-1; V: TRBV4-1; D: TRBD1; CDR3: CASSPAPGQGPRGTEAFF; DNA: TGCGCCAGCAGCCCCGCACCGGGACAGGGGCCCCGGGGCACTGAAGCTTTCTTT
size: .; J: TRBJ2-5; V: TRBV29-1; D: .; CDR3: CSVAPRVETQYF; DNA: TGCAGCGTTGCACCCCGAGTAGAGACCCAGTACTTC
size: .; J: TRBJ2-7; V: TRBV11-2; D: TRBD2; CDR3: CASSLNWGLAGNFEQYF; DNA: TGTGCCAGCAGCTTAAACTGGGGGTTAGCGGGGAATTTCGAGCAGTACTTC
size: .; J: TRBJ1-5; V: TRBV11-2; D: TRBD1; CDR3: CASSGTGEQPQHF; DNA: TGTGCCAGCAGCGGGACAGGGGAACAGCCCCAGCATTTT
size: .; J: TRBJ2-3; V: TRBV2; D: .; CDR3: CASSAGTHSTDTQYF; DNA: TGTGCCAGCAGTGCCGGGACTCACAGCACAGATACGCAGTATTTT
size: .; J: TRBJ2-1; V: TRBV9; D: TRBD2; CDR3: CASSAPWGGSYNEQFF; DNA: TGTGCCAGCAGCGCCCCCTGGGGGGGCTCCTACAATGAGCAGTTCTTC
size: .; J: TRBJ2-1; V: TRBV16; D: .; CDR3: CASSQGQGHNEQFF; DNA: TGTGCCAGCAGCCAAGGGCAGGGTCACAATGAGCAGTTCTTC
size: .; J: TRBJ1-2; V: TRBV19; D: .; CDR3: CASVTSGTLKAPGYTF; DNA: TGTGCCAGTGTCACCTCCGGGACTCTAAAGGCCCCTGGCTACACCTTC
size: .; J: TRBJ1-1; V: TRBV5-5; D: .; CDR3: CASSLVGPGWSLSTEAFF; DNA: TGTGCCAGCAGCTTGGTGGGGCCAGGTTGGAGTCTGAGCACTGAAGCTTTCTTT
size: few; J: TRBJ1-5; V: TRBV4-2; D: TRBD1; CDR3: CASSPGTVYQPQHF; DNA: TGTGCCAGCAGCCCCGGGACAGTTTATCAGCCCCAGCATTTT
size: .; J: TRBJ2-7; V: TRBV5-1; D: TRBD2; CDR3: CASREGTSQSYEQYF; DNA: TGCGCCAGCAGAGAAGGGACTAGCCAGTCCTACGAGCAGTACTTC
size: .; J: TRBJ2-7; V: TRBV6-1; D: .; CDR3: CASSYGPEDYEQYF; DNA: TGTGCCAGCTCCTATGGGCCAGAAGATTACGAGCAGTACTTC
size: .; J: TRBJ2-5; V: TRBV5-6; D: TRBD1; CDR3: CASSLSTGSETQYF; DNA: TGTGCCAGCAGCTTGTCGACAGGGAGTGAGACCCAGTACTTC
size: .; J: TRBJ2-7; V: TRBV6-5; D: TRBD1; CDR3: CASSSGTGGYEQYF; DNA: TGTGCCAGCAGTTCCGGGACAGGGGGCTACGAGCAGTACTTC
size: .; J: TRBJ1-3; V: TRBV5-1; D: .; CDR3: CASSFEQGTGNTIYF; DNA: TGCGCCAGCAGCTTCGAACAGGGCACTGGAAACACCATATATTTT